This T cell receptor beta chain was sequenced in a study of T cell responses to AZD1222 COVID-19 vaccine. Germline-derived CDR1 and CDR2 are SNHLY and FYNNEI. The CDR3 extends over 13 amino acids. The protocol was immunoSEQ multiplex PCR, while the TCRdb copy is restricted to in-frame clones and leaves out a portion. This table holds approximately 110,000 clones, around 90% found once. For this clone: A junction end diverges from the germline sequence, so it may reflect a read error.

The input for sequencing was peripheral blood, taken 28 days after the second AZD1222 dose. The gene calls are TRBV2 and TRBJ1-5; D is unclear. The sequence was collected from an adult who received the AZD1222 COVID-19 vaccine. This CDR3 is CASSEAMNQPQHF. CDR3 nucleotides: TGTGCCAGCAGCGAAGCAATGAATCAGCCCCAGCATTTT.